This T cell receptor beta chain was recorded in a study of CD8 T cells in ankylosing spondylitis. Study-level points and caveats: Significant enrichment of disease-linked clones was reportedly seen in matched ankylosing spondylitis synovial fluid.

This clonotype showed up just a few times. No antigen is known for it. MiXCR, run by TCRdb on the 5' RACE reads, gives a single entry per CDR3 protein. The sample holds around 330,000 distinct CDR3 sequences, roughly 10% seen once. The TCR was taken from a female donor with ankylosing spondylitis or in good health (not recorded which). The sequencing input was blood, either unsorted or a sorted T cell fraction (not recorded which).

The CDR3 is CASSTTPSSYNEQFF. The CDR3 coding sequence is TGTGCCAGCAGCACGACTCCGAGCTCCTACAATGAGCAGTTCTTC. This chain links TRBV3-1 with TRBJ2-1; no clear D. The CDR3 totals 15 residues. Germline lookup yields CDR1 LGHDT and CDR2 YNNKEL (reference sequence). The V gene lost 5 bases and the J gene lost 0 bases, with 11 bases spanning the gap.